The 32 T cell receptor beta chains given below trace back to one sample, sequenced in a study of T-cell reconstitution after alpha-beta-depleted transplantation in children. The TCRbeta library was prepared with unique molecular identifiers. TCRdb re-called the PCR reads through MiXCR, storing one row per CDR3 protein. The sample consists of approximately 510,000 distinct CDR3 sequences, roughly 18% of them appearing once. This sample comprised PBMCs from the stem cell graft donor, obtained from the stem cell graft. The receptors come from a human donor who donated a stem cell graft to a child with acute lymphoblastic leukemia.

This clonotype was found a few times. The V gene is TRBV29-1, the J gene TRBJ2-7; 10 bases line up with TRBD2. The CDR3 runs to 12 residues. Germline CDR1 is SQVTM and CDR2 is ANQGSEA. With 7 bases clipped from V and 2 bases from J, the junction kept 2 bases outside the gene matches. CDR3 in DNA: TGCAGCGGGACTAGCGGACCCTACGAGCAGTACTTC. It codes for CSGTSGPYEQYF.

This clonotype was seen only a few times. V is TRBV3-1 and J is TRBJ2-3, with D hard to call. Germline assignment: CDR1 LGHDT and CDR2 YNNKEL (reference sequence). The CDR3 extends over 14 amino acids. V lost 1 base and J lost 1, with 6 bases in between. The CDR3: CASSQASGTDTQYF. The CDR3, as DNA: TGTGCCAGCAGCCAAGCCAGCGGCACAGATACGCAGTATTTT.

CDR3 protein: CASSPTSGSWSEQFF. CDR3 DNA sequence: TGTGCCAGCAGCCCGACTAGCGGGAGTTGGAGTGAGCAGTTCTTC. V gene TRBV12-3 or TRBV12-4 combines with J gene TRBJ2-1; TRBD2 agrees at 12 bases. The CDR3 is 15 residues long. The trim removed 6 bases at V and 9 bases at J, leaving 9 bases unmatched.

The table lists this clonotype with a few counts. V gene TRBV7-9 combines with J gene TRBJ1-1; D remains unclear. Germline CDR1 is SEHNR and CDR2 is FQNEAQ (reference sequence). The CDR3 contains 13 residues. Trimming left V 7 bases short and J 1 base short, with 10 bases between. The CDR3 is CASTKISNTEAFF. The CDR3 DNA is TGTGCCAGCACGAAGATTTCGAACACTGAAGCTTTCTTT.

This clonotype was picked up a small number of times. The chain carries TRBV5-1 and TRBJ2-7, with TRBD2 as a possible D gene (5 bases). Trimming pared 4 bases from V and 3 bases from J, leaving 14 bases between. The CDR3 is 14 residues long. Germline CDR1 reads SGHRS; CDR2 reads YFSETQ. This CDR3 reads CASSPYSEGYEQYF. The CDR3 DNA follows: TGCGCCAGCAGCCCCTATAGCGAGGGCTACGAGCAGTACTTC.

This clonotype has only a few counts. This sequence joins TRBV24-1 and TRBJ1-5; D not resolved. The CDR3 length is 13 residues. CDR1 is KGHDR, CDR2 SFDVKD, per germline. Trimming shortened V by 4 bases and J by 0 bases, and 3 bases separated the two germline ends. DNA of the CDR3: TGTGCCACCAGTGAGTATAGCAATCAGCCCCAGCATTTT. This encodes CATSEYSNQPQHF.

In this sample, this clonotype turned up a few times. The CDR3 spells CASSLLRDSYEQYF. CDR3 bases: TGTGCCAGCAGTTTATTACGGGACAGCTACGAGCAGTACTTC. The chain has TRBV27 and TRBJ2-7, with 7 bases matching TRBD1. V shed 1 base and J 3 bases; nucleotides not matched to a gene: 3. Germline V gene lookup returns CDR1 MNHEY and CDR2 SMNVEV (reference sequence). The CDR3 is 14 residues long.

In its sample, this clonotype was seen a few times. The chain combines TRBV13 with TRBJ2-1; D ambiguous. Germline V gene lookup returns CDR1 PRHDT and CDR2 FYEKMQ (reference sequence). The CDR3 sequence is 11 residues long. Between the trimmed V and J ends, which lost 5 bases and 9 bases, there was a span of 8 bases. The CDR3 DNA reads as TGTGCCAGCAGCACACGACTTGAGCAGTTCTTC. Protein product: CASSTRLEQFF. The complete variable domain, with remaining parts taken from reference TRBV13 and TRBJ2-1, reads AAGVIQSPRHLIKEKRETATLKCYPIPRHDTVYWYQQGPGQDPQFLISFYEKMQSDKGSIPDRFSAQQFSDYHSELNMSSLELGDSALYFCASSTRLEQFFGPGTRLTVL.

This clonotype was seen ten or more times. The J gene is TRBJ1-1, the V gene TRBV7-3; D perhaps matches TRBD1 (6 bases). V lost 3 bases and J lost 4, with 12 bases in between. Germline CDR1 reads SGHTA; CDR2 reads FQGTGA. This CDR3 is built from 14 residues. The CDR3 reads CASSLGGAGTEAFF. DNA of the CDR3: TGTGCCAGCAGCTTGGGGGGGGCAGGCACTGAAGCTTTCTTT.

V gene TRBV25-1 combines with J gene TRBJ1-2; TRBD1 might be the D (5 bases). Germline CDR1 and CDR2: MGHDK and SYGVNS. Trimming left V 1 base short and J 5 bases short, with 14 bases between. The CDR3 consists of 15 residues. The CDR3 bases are TGTGCCAGCAGTGAATTCGCAGGGACGTTTTATGGCTACACCTTC. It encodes CASSEFAGTFYGYTF.

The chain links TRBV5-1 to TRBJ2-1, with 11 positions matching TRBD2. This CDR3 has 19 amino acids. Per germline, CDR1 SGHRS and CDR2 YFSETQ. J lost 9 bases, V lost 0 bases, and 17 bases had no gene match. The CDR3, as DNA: TGCGCCAGCAGCTTGGCGGGTGGTGGAGCACTAGCGGGAGCGGCTGAGCAGTTCTTC. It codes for CASSLAGGGALAGAAEQFF.

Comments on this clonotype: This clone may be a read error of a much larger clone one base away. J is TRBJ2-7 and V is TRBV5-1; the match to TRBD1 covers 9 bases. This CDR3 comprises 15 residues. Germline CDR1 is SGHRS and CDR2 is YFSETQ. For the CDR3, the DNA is TGCGACAGCAGCTTTCCTGGACAGGGGAGTTACGAGCAGTACTTC. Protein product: CDSSFPGQGSYEQYF.

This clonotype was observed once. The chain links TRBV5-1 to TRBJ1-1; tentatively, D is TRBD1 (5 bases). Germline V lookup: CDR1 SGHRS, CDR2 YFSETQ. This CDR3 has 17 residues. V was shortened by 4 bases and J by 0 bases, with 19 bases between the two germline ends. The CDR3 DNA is TGCGCCAGCAGCACACTCCCCAGGGCTCCTCTGAACACTGAAGCTTTCTTT. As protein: CASSTLPRAPLNTEAFF.

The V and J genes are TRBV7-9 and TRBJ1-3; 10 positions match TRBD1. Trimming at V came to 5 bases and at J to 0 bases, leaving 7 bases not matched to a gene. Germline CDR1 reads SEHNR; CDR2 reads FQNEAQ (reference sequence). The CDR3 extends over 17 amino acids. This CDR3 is CASSKGRTGGSGNTIYF. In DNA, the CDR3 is TGTGCCAGCAGCAAAGGCCGGACAGGGGGCTCTGGAAACACCATATATTTT.

The CDR3 region is CAIGRRETQYF. CDR3 nucleotide sequence: TGTGCCATCGGCCGCCGGGAGACCCAGTACTTC. The chain joins TRBV10-3 to TRBJ2-5; D remains unclear. Trimming removed 8 bases at V and 5 bases at J, with 9 bases between. This CDR3 contains 11 residues. The V gene's germline CDR1 is ENHRY and CDR2 SYGVKD.

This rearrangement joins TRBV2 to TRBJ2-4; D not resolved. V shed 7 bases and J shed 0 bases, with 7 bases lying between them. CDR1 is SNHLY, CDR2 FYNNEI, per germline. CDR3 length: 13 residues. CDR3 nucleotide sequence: TGTGCCAGCAAGGTCCTAGCCAAAAACATTCAGTACTTC. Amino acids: CASKVLAKNIQYF.

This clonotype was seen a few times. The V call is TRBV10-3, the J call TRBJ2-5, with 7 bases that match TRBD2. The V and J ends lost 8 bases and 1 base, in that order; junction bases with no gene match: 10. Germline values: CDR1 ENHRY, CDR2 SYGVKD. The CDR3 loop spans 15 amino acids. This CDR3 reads CAIGRTGGVQETQYF. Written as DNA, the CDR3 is TGTGCCATCGGGCGGACGGGAGGCGTCCAAGAGACCCAGTACTTC.

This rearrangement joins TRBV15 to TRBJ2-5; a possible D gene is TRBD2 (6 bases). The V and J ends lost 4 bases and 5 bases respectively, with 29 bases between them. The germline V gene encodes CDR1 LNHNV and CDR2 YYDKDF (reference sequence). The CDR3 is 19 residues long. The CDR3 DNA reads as TGTGCCACCAGCACGGCGGGACTCTATTCAGGCCATGGTTTGGAGACCCAGTACTTC. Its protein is CATSTAGLYSGHGLETQYF.

The CDR3 loop reads CASTDRDRDRDTQYF. DNA of the CDR3: TGTGCCAGCACCGACCGGGACAGGGATAGAGATACGCAGTATTTT. The chain joins TRBV27 to TRBJ2-3; 9 bases align to TRBD1. Germline V gives CDR1 MNHEY, CDR2 SMNVEV (reference sequence). CDR3 length: 15 residues. V gave up 7 bases and J gave up 5 bases; unmatched junction bases: 10.

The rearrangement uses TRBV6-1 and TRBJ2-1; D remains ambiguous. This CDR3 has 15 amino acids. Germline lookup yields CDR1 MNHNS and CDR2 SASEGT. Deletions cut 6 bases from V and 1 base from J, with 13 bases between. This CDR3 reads CASRMSARSYNEQFF. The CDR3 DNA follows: TGTGCCAGCAGAATGTCGGCCAGGTCCTACAATGAGCAGTTCTTC.

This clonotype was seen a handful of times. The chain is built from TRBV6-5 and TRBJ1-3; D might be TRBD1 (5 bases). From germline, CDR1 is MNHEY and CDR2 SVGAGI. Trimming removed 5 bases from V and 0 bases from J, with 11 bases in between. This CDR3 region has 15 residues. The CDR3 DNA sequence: TGTGCCAGCAGTCCAGGGATAAGCTCTGGAAACACCATATATTTT. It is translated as CASSPGISSGNTIYF.

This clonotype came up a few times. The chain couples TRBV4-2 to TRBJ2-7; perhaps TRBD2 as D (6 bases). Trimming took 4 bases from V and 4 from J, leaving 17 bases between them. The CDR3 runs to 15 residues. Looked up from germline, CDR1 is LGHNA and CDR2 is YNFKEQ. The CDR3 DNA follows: TGTGCCAGCAGCCTTATACCGGGACTGGAATACGAGCAGTACTTC. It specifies CASSLIPGLEYEQYF.

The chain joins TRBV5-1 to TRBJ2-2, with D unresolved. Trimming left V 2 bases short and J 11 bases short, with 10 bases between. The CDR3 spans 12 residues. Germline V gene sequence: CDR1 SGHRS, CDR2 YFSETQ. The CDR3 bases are TGCGCCAGCAGCTTATTGTCGGCCGAGCTGTTTTTT. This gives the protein CASSLLSAELFF.

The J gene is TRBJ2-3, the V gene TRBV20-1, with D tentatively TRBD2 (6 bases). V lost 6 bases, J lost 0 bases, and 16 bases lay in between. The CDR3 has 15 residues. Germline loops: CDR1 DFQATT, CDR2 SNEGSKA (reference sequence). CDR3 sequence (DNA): TGCAGTGCCCCTACACTAGCAGGGAGCACAGATACGCAGTATTTT. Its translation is CSAPTLAGSTDTQYF.

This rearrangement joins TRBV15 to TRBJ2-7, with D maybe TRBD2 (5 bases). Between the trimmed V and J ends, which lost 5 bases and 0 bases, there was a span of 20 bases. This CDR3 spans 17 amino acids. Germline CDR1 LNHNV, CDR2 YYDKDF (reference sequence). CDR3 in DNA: TGTGCCACCAGCGGGAGAATCGAGACACAGAGCTCCTACGAGCAGTACTTC. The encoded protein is CATSGRIETQSSYEQYF.

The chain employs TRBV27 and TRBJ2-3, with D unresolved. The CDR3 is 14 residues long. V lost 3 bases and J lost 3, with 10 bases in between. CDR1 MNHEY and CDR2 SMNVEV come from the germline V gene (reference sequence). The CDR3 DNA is TGTGCCAGCAGTTTCAGGTGGGCAACAGATACGCAGTATTTT. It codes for CASSFRWATDTQYF.

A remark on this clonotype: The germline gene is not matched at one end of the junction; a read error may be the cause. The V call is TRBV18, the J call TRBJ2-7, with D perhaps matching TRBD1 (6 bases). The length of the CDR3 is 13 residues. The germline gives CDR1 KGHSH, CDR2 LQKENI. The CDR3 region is CASSPGHLDEQYF. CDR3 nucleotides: TGTGCCAGCTCGCCGGGACACCTTGACGAGCAGTATTTC.

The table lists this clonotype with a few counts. The CDR3, as DNA: TGTGCCAGCAGTCCCGGGACAGGGATCACCGGGGAGCTGTTTTTT. It codes for CASSPGTGITGELFF. The V and J genes are TRBV6-1 and TRBJ2-2, with TRBD1 matching 9 bases. Germline lookup yields CDR1 MNHNS and CDR2 SASEGT. The CDR3 spans 15 residues. With V trimmed by 5 bases and J by 4 bases, 5 bases remained unmatched.

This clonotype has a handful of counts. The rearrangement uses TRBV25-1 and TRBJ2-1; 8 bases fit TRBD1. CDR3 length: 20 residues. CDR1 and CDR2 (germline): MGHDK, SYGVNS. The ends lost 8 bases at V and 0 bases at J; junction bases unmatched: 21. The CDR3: CASRQGAGGFILSSYNEQFF. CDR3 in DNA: TGTGCCAGCCGCCAGGGAGCAGGGGGCTTTATTTTGAGCTCCTACAATGAGCAGTTCTTC.

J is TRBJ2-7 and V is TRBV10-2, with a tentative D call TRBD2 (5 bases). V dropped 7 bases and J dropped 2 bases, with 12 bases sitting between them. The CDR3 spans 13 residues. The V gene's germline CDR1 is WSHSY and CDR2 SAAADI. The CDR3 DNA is TGCGCCAGCACCGTCGGGGATACCTACGAGCAGTACTTC. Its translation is CASTVGDTYEQYF.

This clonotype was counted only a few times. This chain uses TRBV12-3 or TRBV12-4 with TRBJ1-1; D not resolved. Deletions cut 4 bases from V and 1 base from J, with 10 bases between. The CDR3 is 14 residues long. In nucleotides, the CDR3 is TGTGCCAGCAGTTCCCCGGGAGCGAACACTGAAGCTTTCTTT. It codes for CASSSPGANTEAFF.

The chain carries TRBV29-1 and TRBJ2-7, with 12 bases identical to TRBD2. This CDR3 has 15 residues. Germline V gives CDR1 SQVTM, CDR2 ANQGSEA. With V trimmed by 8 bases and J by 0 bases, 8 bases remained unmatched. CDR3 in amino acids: CSFRLAGDNSYEQYF. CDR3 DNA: TGCAGCTTCCGACTAGCGGGAGATAACTCCTACGAGCAGTACTTC.